This T cell receptor beta chain emerged from a study of blood T cell repertoires in COVID-19. This table comes from immunoSEQ multiplex PCR, and its TCRdb copy is limited to in-frame clones, with some not included. The repertoire holds some 510,000 clones, with around 87% as singletons. CDR1 and CDR2 from the germline V gene are DFQATT and SNEGSKA (reference sequence). CDR3 length: 11 residues. V was cut by 4 bases and J by 7 bases, with 7 bases left in between. The sequencing sample was made of PBMCs or T cells enriched from blood (not recorded which). The TCR sequence derives from a woman aged 40 to 55 who had recovered from COVID-19. This chain connects TRBV20-1 to TRBJ1-4; perhaps TRBD1 as D (5 bases). The CDR3 loop reads CSATDSEKLFF. The CDR3 DNA sequence: TGCAGTGCTACCGACAGTGAAAAACTGTTTTTT.